A single T cell receptor (beta chain) is shown here with its context. No antigen is known for it. This sample is part of a study of T cell responses to AZD1222 COVID-19 vaccine. This CDR3 region has 13 residues. CDR1 is SGHKS, CDR2 YYEKEE, per germline (reference sequence). The ends were cut back, 0 bases at V and 7 bases at J, with 7 bases in the middle. The study's findings and limits: The study found vaccine-associated CD4 TCRs spanning spike, dominant at 160-218 and 743-854.

Libraries were prepared by immunoSEQ multiplex PCR; TCRdb keeps only in-frame clonotypes and omits some of them. Of around 150,000 clones in the sample, roughly 90% are singletons; the top ten hold 4% to 5.5%. This clonotype was sampled from an adult who received the AZD1222 COVID-19 vaccine. The sample in question was peripheral blood, obtained 28 days after the second AZD1222 dose. This rearrangement joins TRBV5-5 to TRBJ2-2, with D possibly being TRBD2 (5 bases). The CDR3 nucleotides are TGTGCCAGCAGCTTGGTTCGGGACGGGGAGCTGTTTTTT. It translates to CASSLVRDGELFF.